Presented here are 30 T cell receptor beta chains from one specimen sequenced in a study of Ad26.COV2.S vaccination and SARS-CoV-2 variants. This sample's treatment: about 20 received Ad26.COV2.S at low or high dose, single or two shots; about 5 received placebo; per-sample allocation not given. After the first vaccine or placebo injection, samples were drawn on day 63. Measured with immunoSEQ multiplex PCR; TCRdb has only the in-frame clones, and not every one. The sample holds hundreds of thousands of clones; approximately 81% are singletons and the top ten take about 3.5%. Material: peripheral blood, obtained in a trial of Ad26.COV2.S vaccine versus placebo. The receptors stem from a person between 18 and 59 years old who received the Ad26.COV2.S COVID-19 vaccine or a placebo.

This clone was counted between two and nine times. The CDR3 loop reads CASSPYGASNQPQHF. The DNA of the CDR3 is TGTGCCAGCAGCCCCTACGGGGCTAGCAATCAGCCCCAGCATTTT. J is TRBJ1-5 and V is TRBV7-6; possibly TRBD1 for D (5 bases). The CDR3 consists of 15 residues. V lost 5 bases to trimming and J lost 0 bases, with 11 bases between them. Germline V lookup: CDR1 SGHVS, CDR2 FNYEAQ.

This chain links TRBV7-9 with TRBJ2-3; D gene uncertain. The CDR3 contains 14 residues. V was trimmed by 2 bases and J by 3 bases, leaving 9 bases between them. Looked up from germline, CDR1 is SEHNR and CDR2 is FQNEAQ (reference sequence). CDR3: CASSLPPRTDTQYF. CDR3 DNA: TGTGCCAGCAGCTTACCCCCGAGGACAGATACGCAGTATTTT.

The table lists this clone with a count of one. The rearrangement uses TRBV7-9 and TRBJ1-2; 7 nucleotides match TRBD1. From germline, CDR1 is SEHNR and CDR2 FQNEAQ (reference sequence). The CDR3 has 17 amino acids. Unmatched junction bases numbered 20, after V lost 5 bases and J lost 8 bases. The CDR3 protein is CASSRDRRDSAAVGYTF. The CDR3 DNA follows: TGTGCCAGCAGCCGTGATCGCAGGGACAGCGCTGCCGTAGGCTACACCTTC.

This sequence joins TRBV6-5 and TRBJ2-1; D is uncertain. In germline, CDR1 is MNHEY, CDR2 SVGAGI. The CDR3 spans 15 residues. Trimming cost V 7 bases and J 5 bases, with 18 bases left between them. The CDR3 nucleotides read TGTGCCAGCACCCACTCGCGGCAGTGGAACAATGAGCAGTTCTTC. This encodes CASTHSRQWNNEQFF.

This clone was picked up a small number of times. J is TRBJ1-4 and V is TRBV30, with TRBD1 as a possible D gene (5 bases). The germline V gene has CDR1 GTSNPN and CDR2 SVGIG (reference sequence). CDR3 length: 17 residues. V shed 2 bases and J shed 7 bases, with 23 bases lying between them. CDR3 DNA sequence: TGTGCCTGGAGTTATACGAGGACCGGGACCCCGAGTGAAAAACTGTTTTTT. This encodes CAWSYTRTGTPSEKLFF. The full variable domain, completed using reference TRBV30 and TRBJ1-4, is SQTIHQWPATLVQPVGSPLSLECTVEGTSNPNLYWYRQAAGRGLQLLFYSVGIGQISSEVPQNLSASRPQDRQFILSSKKLLLSDSGFYLCAWSYTRTGTPSEKLFFGSGTQLSVL.

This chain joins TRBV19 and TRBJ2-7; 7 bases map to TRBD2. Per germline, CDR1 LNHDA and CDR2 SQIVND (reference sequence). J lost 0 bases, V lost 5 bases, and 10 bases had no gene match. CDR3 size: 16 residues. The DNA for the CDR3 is TGTGCCAGTAGTTCTGGAGCTGGGAGGGCCTCCTACGAGCAGTACTTC. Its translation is CASSSGAGRASYEQYF.

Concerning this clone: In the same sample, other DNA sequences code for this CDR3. CDR3 sequence (DNA): TGTGCCAGCAGTTACTCCTCCTACGAGCAGTACTTC. Translated, it gives CASSYSSYEQYF. The rearrangement joins TRBV6-6 to TRBJ2-7; unclear D gene. This CDR3 has 12 amino acids. Germline assignment: CDR1 MNHNY and CDR2 SVGAGI (reference sequence). The V end lost 0 bases, the J end lost 0 bases, and 0 bases lay between the germline ends.

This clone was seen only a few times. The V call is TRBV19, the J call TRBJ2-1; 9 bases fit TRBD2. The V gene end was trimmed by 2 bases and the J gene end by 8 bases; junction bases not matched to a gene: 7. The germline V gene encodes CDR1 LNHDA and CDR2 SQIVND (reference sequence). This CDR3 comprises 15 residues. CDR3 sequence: CASSIRGGGAHEQFF. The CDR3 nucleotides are TGTGCCAGTAGTATAAGAGGCGGGGGGGCGCATGAGCAGTTCTTC.

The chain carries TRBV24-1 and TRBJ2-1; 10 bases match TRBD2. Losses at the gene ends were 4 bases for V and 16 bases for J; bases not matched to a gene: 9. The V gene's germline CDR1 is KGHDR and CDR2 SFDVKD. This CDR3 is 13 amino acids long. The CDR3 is CATSDGLADSVFF. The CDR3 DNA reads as TGTGCCACCAGTGACGGACTAGCGGACTCTGTTTTCTTC.

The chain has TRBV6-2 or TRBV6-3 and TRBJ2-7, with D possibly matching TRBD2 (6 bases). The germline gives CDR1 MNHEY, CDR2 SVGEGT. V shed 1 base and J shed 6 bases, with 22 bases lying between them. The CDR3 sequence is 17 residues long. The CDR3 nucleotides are TGTGCCAGCAGTTACTGGAGGGGAAAACTAGTCTCGGGCGAGCAGTACTTC. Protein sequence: CASSYWRGKLVSGEQYF.

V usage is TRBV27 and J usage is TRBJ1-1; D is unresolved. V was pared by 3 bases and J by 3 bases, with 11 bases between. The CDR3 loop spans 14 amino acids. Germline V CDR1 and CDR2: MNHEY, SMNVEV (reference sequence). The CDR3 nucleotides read TGTGCCAGCAGTTTTGAAAGGGCCCACACTGAAGCTTTCTTT. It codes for CASSFERAHTEAFF.

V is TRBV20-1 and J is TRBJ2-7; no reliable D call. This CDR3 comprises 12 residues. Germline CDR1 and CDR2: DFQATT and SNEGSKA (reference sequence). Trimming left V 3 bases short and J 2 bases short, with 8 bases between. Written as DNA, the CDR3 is TGCAGTGCTAGTCAGGAAGCCTACGAGCAGTACTTC. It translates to CSASQEAYEQYF.

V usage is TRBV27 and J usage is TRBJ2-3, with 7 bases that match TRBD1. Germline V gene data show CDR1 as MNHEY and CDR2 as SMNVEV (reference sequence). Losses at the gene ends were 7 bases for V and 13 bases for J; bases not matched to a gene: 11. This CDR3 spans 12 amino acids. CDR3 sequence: CASTPSQGQKYF. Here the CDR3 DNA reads TGTGCCAGCACACCTTCACAGGGGCAAAAGTATTTT.

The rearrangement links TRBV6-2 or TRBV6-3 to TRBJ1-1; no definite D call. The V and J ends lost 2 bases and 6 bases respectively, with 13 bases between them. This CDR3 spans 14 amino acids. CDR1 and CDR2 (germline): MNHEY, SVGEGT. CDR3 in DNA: TGTGCCAGCAGTTACCTTCGCAGCTCCCCTGAAGCTTTCTTT. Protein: CASSYLRSSPEAFF.

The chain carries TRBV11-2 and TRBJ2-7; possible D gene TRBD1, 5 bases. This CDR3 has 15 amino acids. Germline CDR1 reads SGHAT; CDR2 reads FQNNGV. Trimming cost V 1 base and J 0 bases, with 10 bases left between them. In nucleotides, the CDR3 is TGTGCCAGCAGCTTAGGGGGCTGGGTCTCCTACGAGCAGTACTTC. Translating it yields CASSLGGWVSYEQYF.

CDR3 sequence reads: CSVAESGEETQYF. The CDR3 region has the DNA TGCAGCGTTGCAGAATCTGGGGAAGAGACCCAGTACTTC. The rearrangement links TRBV29-1 to TRBJ2-5; D ambiguous. The CDR3 spans 13 residues. Germline CDR1 is SQVTM and CDR2 is ANQGSEA. The ends were cut back, 4 bases at V and 3 bases at J, with 12 bases in the middle. Full variable domain (missing parts from reference TRBV29-1 and TRBJ2-5): SAVISQKPSRDICQRGTSLTIQCQVDSQVTMMFWYRQQPGQSLTLIATANQGSEATYESGFVIDKFPISRPNLTFSTLTVSNMSPEDSSIYLCSVAESGEETQYFGPGTRLLVL.

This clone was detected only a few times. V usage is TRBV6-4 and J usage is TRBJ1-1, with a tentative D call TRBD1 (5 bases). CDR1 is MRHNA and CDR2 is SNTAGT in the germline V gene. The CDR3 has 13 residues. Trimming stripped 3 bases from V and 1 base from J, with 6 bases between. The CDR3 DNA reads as TGTGCCAGCAGTGAAGGGGAGAACACTGAAGCTTTCTTT. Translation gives CASSEGENTEAFF.

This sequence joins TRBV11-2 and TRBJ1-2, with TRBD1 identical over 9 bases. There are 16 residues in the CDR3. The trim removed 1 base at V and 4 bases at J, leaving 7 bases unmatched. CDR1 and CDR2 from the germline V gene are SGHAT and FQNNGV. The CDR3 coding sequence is TGTGCCAGCAGCTTAGTAGGGACAGGGAATATCTATGGCTACACCTTC. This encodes CASSLVGTGNIYGYTF.

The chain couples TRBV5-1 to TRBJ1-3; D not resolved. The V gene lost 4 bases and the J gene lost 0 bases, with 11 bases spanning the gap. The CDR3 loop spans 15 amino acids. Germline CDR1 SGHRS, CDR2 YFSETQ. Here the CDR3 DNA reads TGCGCCAGCAGCCCAGCCCCCAACTCTGGAAACACCATATATTTT. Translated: CASSPAPNSGNTIYF.

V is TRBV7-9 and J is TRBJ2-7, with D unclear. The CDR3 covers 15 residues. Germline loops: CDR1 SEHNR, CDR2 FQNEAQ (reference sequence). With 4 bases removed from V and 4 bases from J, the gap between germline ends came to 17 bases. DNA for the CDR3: TGTGCCAGCAGCTGGTCGGGCCGAAGGGCGTACGAGCAGTACTTC. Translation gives CASSWSGRRAYEQYF. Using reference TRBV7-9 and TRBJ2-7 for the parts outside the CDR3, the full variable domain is DTGVSQNPRHKITKRGQNVTFRCDPISEHNRLYWYRQTLGQGPEFLTYFQNEAQLEKSRLLSDRFSAERPKGSFSTLEIQRTEQGDSAMYLCASSWSGRRAYEQYFGPGTRLTVT.

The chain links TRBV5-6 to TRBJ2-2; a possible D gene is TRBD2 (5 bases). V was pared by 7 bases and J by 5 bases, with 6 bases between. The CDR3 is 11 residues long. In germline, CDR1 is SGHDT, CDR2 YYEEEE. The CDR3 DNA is TGTGCCAGCGGCGGGACCGGGGAGCTGTTTTTT. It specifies CASGGTGELFF.

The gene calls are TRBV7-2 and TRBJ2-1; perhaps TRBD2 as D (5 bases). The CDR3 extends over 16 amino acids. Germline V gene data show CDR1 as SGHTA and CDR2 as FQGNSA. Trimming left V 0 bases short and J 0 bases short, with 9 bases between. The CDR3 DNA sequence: TGTGCCAGCAGCTTAGCTGGGAGCAACTCCTACAATGAGCAGTTCTTC. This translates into CASSLAGSNSYNEQFF.

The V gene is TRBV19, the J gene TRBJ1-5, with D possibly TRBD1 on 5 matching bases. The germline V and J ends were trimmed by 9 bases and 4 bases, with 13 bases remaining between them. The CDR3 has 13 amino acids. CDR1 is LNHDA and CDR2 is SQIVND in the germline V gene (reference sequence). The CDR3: CASHHRGNQPQHF. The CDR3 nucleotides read TGTGCCAGCCACCACCGGGGGAATCAGCCCCAGCATTTT.

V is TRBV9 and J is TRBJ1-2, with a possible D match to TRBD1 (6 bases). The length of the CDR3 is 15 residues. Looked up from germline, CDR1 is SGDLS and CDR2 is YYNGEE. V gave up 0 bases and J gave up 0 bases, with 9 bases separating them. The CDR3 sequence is CASSVAGGPNYGYTF. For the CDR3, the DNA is TGTGCCAGCAGCGTAGCCGGGGGGCCTAACTATGGCTACACCTTC. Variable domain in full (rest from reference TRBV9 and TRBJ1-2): DSGVTQTPKHLITATGQRVTLRCSPRSGDLSVYWYQQSLDQGLQFLIQYYNGEERAKGNILERFSAQQFPDLHSELNLSSLELGDSALYFCASSVAGGPNYGYTFGSGTRLTVV.

The CDR3 loop reads CASSPLQGGIMNEQFF. As DNA, the CDR3 is TGTGCCAGCAGCCCCCTCCAGGGGGGTATTATGAATGAGCAGTTCTTC. The genes are TRBV9 and TRBJ2-1; possible D gene TRBD1, 7 bases. V lost 4 bases, J lost 7 bases, and 21 bases lay in between. The germline V gene has CDR1 SGDLS and CDR2 YYNGEE. This CDR3 region has 16 residues.

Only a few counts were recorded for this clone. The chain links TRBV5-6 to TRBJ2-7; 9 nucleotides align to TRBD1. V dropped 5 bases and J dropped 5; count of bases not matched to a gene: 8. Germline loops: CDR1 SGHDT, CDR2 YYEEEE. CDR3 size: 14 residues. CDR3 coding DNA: TGTGCCAGCAGTTGGGACAGGGTTGTCCACGAGCAGTACTTC. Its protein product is CASSWDRVVHEQYF.

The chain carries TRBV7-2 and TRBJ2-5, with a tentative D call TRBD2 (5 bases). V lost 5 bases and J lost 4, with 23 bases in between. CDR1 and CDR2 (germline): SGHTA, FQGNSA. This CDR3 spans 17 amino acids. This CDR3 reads CASSHRSRQAAGETQYF. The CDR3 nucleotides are TGTGCCAGCAGCCACCGTTCCCGGCAGGCTGCGGGAGAGACCCAGTACTTC.

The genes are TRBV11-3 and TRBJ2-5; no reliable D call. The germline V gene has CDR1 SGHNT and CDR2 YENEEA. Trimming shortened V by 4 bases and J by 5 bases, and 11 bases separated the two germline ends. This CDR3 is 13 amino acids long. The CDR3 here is CASSYYQGETQYF. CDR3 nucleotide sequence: TGTGCCAGCAGCTATTACCAAGGGGAGACCCAGTACTTC. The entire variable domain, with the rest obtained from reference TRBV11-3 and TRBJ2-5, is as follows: EAGVVQSPRYKIIEKKQPVAFWCNPISGHNTLYWYLQNLGQGPELLIRYENEEAVDDSQLPKDRFSAERLKGVDSTLKIQPAELGDSAVYLCASSYYQGETQYFGPGTRLLVL.

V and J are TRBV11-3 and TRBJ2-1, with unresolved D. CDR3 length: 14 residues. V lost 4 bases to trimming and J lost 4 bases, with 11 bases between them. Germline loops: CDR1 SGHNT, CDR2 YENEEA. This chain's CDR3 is CASSSGNEYNEQFF. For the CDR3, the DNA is TGTGCCAGCAGCTCTGGGAACGAGTACAATGAGCAGTTCTTC.

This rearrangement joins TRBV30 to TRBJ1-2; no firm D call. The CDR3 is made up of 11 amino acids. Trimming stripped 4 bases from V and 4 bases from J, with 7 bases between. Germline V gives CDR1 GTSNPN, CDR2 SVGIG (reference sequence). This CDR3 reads CAWTGVYGYTF. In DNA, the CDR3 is TGTGCCTGGACAGGCGTCTATGGCTACACCTTC. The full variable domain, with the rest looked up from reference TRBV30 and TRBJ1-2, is SQTIHQWPATLVQPVGSPLSLECTVEGTSNPNLYWYRQAAGRGLQLLFYSVGIGQISSEVPQNLSASRPQDRQFILSSKKLLLSDSGFYLCAWTGVYGYTFGSGTRLTVV.